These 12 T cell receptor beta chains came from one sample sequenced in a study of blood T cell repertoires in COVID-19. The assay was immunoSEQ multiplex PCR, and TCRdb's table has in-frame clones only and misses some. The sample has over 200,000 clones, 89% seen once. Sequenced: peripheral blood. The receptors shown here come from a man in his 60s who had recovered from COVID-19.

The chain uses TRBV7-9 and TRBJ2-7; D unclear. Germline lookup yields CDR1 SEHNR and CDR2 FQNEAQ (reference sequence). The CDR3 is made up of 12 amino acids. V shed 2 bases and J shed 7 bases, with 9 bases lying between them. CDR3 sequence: CASSLRPSEQYF. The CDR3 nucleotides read TGTGCCAGCAGCTTAAGACCTAGTGAGCAGTACTTC.

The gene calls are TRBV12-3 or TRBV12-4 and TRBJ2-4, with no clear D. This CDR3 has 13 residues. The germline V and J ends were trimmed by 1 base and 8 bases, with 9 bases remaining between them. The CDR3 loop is CASSLGSTDIQYF. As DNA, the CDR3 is TGTGCCAGCAGTTTAGGGAGCACGGACATTCAGTACTTC.

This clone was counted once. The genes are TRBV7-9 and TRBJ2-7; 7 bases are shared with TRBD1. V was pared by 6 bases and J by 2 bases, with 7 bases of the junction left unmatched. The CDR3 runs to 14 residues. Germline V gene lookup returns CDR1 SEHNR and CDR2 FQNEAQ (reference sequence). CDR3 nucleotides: TGTGCCAGCAGTCCCGACAGGGAACCCTACGAGCAGTACTTC. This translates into CASSPDREPYEQYF.

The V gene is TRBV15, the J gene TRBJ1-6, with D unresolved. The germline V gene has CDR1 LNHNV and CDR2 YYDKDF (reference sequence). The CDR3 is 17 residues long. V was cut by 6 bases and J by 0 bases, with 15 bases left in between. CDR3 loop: CATSNHRGSSYNSPLHF. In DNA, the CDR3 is TGTGCCACCAGTAACCATCGAGGGTCCTCCTATAATTCACCCCTCCACTTT.

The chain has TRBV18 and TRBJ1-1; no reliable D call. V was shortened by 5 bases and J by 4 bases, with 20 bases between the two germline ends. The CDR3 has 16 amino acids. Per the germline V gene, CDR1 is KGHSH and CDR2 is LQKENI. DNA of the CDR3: TGTGCCAGCTCATATACTCCTTGGGAGCCGGGCACTGAAGCTTTCTTT. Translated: CASSYTPWEPGTEAFF.

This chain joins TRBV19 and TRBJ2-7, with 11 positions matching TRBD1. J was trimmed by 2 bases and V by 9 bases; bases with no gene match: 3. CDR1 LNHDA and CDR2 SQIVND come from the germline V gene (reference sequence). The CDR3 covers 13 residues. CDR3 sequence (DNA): TGTGCCAGCCGGGACAGGGGGACCTACGAGCAGTACTTC. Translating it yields CASRDRGTYEQYF.

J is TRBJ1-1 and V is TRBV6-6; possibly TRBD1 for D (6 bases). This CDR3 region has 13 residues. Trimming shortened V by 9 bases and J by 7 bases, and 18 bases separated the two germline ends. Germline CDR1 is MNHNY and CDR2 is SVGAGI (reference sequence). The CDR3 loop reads CARIRQVRVEAFF. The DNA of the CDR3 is TGTGCCAGAATAAGACAGGTTCGGGTTGAAGCTTTCTTT.

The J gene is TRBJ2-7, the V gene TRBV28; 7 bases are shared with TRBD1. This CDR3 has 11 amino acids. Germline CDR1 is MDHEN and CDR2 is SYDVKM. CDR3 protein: CGTGTIYEQYF. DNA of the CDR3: TGTGGGACAGGAACGATCTACGAGCAGTACTTC.

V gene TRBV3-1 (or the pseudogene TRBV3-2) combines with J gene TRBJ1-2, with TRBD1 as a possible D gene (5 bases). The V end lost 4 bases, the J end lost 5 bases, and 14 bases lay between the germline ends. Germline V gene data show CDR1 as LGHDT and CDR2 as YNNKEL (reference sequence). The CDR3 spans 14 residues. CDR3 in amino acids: CASSPTTVRYGYTF. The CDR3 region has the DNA TGTGCCAGCAGCCCCACGACAGTTAGGTATGGCTACACCTTC.

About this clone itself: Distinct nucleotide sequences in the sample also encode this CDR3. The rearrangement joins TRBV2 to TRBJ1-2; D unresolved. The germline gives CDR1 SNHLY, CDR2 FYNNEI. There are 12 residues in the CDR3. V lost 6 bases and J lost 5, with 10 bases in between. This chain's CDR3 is CASSEDSYGYTF. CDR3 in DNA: TGTGCCAGCAGCGAGGACTCTTATGGCTACACCTTC.

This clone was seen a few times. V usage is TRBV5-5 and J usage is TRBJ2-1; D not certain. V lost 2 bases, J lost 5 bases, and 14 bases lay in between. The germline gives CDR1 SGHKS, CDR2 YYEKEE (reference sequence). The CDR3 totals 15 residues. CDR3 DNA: TGTGCCAGCAGCTTCTTTCCACTTTCGAACAATGAGCAGTTCTTC. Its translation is CASSFFPLSNNEQFF.

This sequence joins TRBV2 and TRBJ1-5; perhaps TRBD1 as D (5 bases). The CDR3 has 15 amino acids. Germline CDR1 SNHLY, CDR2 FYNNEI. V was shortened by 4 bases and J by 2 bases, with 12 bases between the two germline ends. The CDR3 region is CASSGWRGGNQPQHF. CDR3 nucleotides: TGTGCCAGCAGTGGATGGAGGGGTGGCAATCAGCCCCAGCATTTT.